The 26 T cell receptor beta chains in this list originate from one sample, sequenced in a study of long-term antiretroviral therapy in people with HIV. Survey level was the resolution at which the v3.0 immunoSEQ assay ran. Using immunoSEQ multiplex PCR, the repertoire was profiled, and TCRdb retains in-frame clones only, with some absent. The table includes 22,000 or so clones, more than 75% detected once. The sample consisted of unsorted PBMCs, taken almost 6 years after starting antiretroviral therapy. All receptors come from a man aged 30-40 years with HIV.

The chain joins TRBV29-1 to TRBJ2-6, with 7 bases matching TRBD1. Germline V CDR1 and CDR2: SQVTM, ANQGSEA. This CDR3 region has 15 residues. V shed 6 bases and J 2 bases; nucleotides not matched to a gene: 7. As DNA, the CDR3 is TGCAGCGTCGGGAAAGGGGGCGCTGGGGCCAACGTCCTGACTTTC. It encodes CSVGKGGAGANVLTF.

The chain links TRBV11-2 to TRBJ2-5; D might be TRBD1 (7 bases). Deletions cut 1 base from V and 3 bases from J, with 18 bases between. CDR3 length: 17 residues. CDR1 is SGHAT and CDR2 is FQNNGV in the germline V gene. The CDR3 spells CASSLADVIRGEETQYF. The CDR3 DNA follows: TGTGCCAGCAGCTTAGCCGACGTCATCAGGGGGGAAGAGACCCAGTACTTC. Drawing the rest from reference TRBV11-2 and TRBJ2-5, the complete variable domain is EAGVAQSPRYKIIEKRQSVAFWCNPISGHATLYWYQQILGQGPKLLIQFQNNGVVDDSQLPKDRFSAERLKGVDSTLKIQPAKLEDSAVYLCASSLADVIRGEETQYFGPGTRLLVL.

The gene calls are TRBV7-9 and TRBJ2-7; a weak D match, TRBD1 (5 bases). The germline V and J ends were trimmed by 5 bases and 2 bases, with 13 bases remaining between them. The CDR3 length is 14 residues. Germline values: CDR1 SEHNR, CDR2 FQNEAQ (reference sequence). The CDR3 sequence: CASSGRTYTYEQYF. The CDR3 DNA reads TGTGCCAGCAGCGGAAGGACATACACCTACGAGCAGTACTTC.

V and J are TRBV19 and TRBJ2-1, with 11 nucleotides matching TRBD2. V trimming: 10 bases; J trimming: 9 bases; junction bases outside the gene matches: 8. Germline V gene lookup returns CDR1 LNHDA and CDR2 SQIVND (reference sequence). The CDR3 spans 13 residues. CDR3 sequence: CATVAGGLTEQFF. The CDR3 DNA follows: TGTGCCACCGTAGCGGGGGGGCTGACTGAGCAGTTCTTC. Filled out from reference TRBV19 and TRBJ2-1, the complete variable domain reads DGGITQSPKYLFRKEGQNVTLSCEQNLNHDAMYWYRQDPGQGLRLIYYSQIVNDFQKGDIAEGYSVSREKKESFPLTVTSAQKNPTAFYLCATVAGGLTEQFFGPGTRLTVL.

The rearrangement joins TRBV7-9 to TRBJ1-3; D might be TRBD1 (5 bases). This CDR3 spans 16 amino acids. With 0 bases removed from V and 2 bases from J, the gap between germline ends came to 11 bases. CDR1 and CDR2 from the germline V gene are SEHNR and FQNEAQ (reference sequence). CDR3 in DNA: TGTGCCAGCAGCTTAGCCACCAGGGACCCTGGAAACACCATATATTTT. Amino acid sequence: CASSLATRDPGNTIYF.

The chain uses TRBV5-4 and TRBJ1-1; 7 bases agree with TRBD1. CDR1 and CDR2 from the germline V gene are SGHNT and YYREEE (reference sequence). This CDR3 comprises 13 residues. Unmatched junction bases numbered 2, after V lost 2 bases and J lost 4 bases. The DNA for the CDR3 is TGTGCCAGCAGCTTCTCAGGGGGCACTGAAGCTTTCTTT. It translates to CASSFSGGTEAFF.

The chain recombines TRBV5-1 with TRBJ1-1, with 11 bases fitting TRBD1. CDR3 length: 15 residues. CDR1 is SGHRS, CDR2 YFSETQ, per germline. V trimming: 3 bases; J trimming: 1 base; junction bases outside the gene matches: 2. The CDR3 spells CASSWTGGTNTEAFF. The CDR3 nucleotides are TGCGCCAGCAGCTGGACAGGGGGCACGAACACTGAAGCTTTCTTT.

V usage is TRBV5-6 and J usage is TRBJ2-3, with TRBD2 identical over 8 bases. This CDR3 has 15 amino acids. V was pared by 2 bases and J by 1 base, with 3 bases of the junction left unmatched. Germline CDR1 reads SGHDT; CDR2 reads YYEEEE. CDR3 residues: CASSFSGKGTDTQYF. CDR3 DNA: TGTGCCAGCAGCTTTAGCGGGAAAGGCACAGATACGCAGTATTTT. The complete variable domain, with remaining parts taken from reference TRBV5-6 and TRBJ2-3, reads DAGVTQSPTHLIKTRGQQVTLRCSPKSGHDTVSWYQQALGQGPQFIFQYYEEEERQRGNFPDRFSGHQFPNYSSELNVNALLLGDSALYLCASSFSGKGTDTQYFGPGTRLTVL.

This chain uses TRBV7-9 with TRBJ2-1; possible D gene TRBD1, 6 bases. The CDR3 length is 15 residues. V gave up 4 bases and J gave up 2 bases, with 12 bases separating them. Germline V gives CDR1 SEHNR, CDR2 FQNEAQ (reference sequence). CDR3 region: CASSSQGRAYNEQFF. DNA of the CDR3: TGTGCCAGCAGCTCACAGGGCAGGGCCTACAATGAGCAGTTCTTC. The entire variable domain, with the rest obtained from reference TRBV7-9 and TRBJ2-1, is as follows: DTGVSQNPRHKITKRGQNVTFRCDPISEHNRLYWYRQTLGQGPEFLTYFQNEAQLEKSRLLSDRFSAERPKGSFSTLEIQRTEQGDSAMYLCASSSQGRAYNEQFFGPGTRLTVL.

The gene calls are TRBV18 and TRBJ1-6, with 9 bases fitting TRBD1. CDR1 is KGHSH, CDR2 LQKENI, per germline. There are 13 residues in the CDR3. The trim removed 4 bases at V and 10 bases at J, leaving 2 bases unmatched. The DNA for the CDR3 is TGTGCCAGCTCACTACAGGGGGCCTCACCCCTCCACTTT. Translating gives CASSLQGASPLHF.

V gene TRBV15 combines with J gene TRBJ1-3; no firm D call. This CDR3 has 13 amino acids. Deletions cut 3 bases from V and 3 bases from J, with 6 bases between. Per germline, CDR1 LNHNV and CDR2 YYDKDF (reference sequence). CDR3 nucleotides: TGTGCCACCAGCAGGGATATTGGAAACACCATATATTTT. Translating it yields CATSRDIGNTIYF.

The V call is TRBV9, the J call TRBJ1-1; 8 bases map to TRBD1. Germline lookup yields CDR1 SGDLS and CDR2 YYNGEE. CDR3 size: 15 residues. Losses at the gene ends were 5 bases for V and 5 bases for J; bases not matched to a gene: 11. The CDR3: CASSQPGQGKTEAFF. CDR3 in DNA: TGTGCCAGCAGTCAACCCGGACAGGGAAAAACTGAAGCTTTCTTT.

This chain connects TRBV9 to TRBJ1-1, with no clear D. Per the germline V gene, CDR1 is SGDLS and CDR2 is YYNGEE. V was clipped by 3 bases and J by 5 bases, with 11 bases between them. CDR3 length equals 13 residues. CDR3 DNA: TGTGCCAGCAGCGCTAGGGAGAAGACTGAAGCTTTCTTT. It is translated as CASSAREKTEAFF.

The chain links TRBV28 to TRBJ1-2; D is unclear. CDR3 length equals 14 residues. V was trimmed by 2 bases and J by 0 bases, leaving 7 bases between them. CDR1 MDHEN and CDR2 SYDVKM come from the germline V gene. CDR3 DNA sequence: TGTGCCAGCAGTTTAACGGGGACTAACTATGGCTACACCTTC. Amino acids: CASSLTGTNYGYTF.

The chain joins TRBV10-3 to TRBJ1-2; 10 bases are shared with TRBD1. Germline-derived CDR1 and CDR2 are ENHRY and SYGVKD. The CDR3 sequence is 16 residues long. Trimming removed 6 bases from V and 4 bases from J; junction bases left unmatched: 11. The CDR3: CAISDHAGTGAYGYTF. CDR3 DNA: TGTGCCATCAGCGACCATGCCGGGACAGGGGCCTATGGCTACACCTTC.

V gene TRBV2 combines with J gene TRBJ2-7; 9 bases line up with TRBD2. This CDR3 contains 14 residues. V lost 2 bases and J lost 6; bases outside the gene matches: 5. The V gene's germline CDR1 is SNHLY and CDR2 FYNNEI. The CDR3 protein is CASSERREGGEQYF. CDR3 nucleotide sequence: TGTGCCAGCAGTGAAAGGCGGGAGGGAGGCGAGCAGTACTTC.

Only a few counts were recorded for this clone. V usage is TRBV5-1 and J usage is TRBJ2-5; the match to TRBD1 covers 8 bases. Trimming at V came to 2 bases and at J to 1 base, leaving 1 base not matched to a gene. The CDR3 has 14 amino acids. Looked up from germline, CDR1 is SGHRS and CDR2 is YFSETQ. CDR3 sequence (DNA): TGCGCCAGCAGCTTCGGACAGGGCCAAGAGACCCAGTACTTC. Residues: CASSFGQGQETQYF.

The J gene is TRBJ2-7, the V gene TRBV7-9; 8 bases match TRBD1. CDR1 is SEHNR, CDR2 FQNEAQ, per germline (reference sequence). Germline trimming cut 5 bases from V and 3 bases from J; bases unmatched to any gene: 3. The CDR3 consists of 13 residues. Here the CDR3 reads CASSRQGSYEQYF. Here the CDR3 DNA reads TGTGCCAGCAGCCGACAGGGGAGCTACGAGCAGTACTTC.

Here the CDR3 reads CASSPGTGGRNTEAFF. CDR3 coding DNA: TGTGCCAGCAGTCCTGGGACAGGGGGCCGGAACACTGAAGCTTTCTTT. V is TRBV28 and J is TRBJ1-1; 12 nucleotides align to TRBD1. Germline V gene data show CDR1 as MDHEN and CDR2 as SYDVKM. The ends lost 5 bases at V and 1 base at J; junction bases unmatched: 5. This CDR3 comprises 16 residues.

The chain is built from TRBV4-1 and TRBJ2-4; D gene unclear. Germline V gene sequence: CDR1 MGHRA, CDR2 YSYEKL. The CDR3 totals 15 residues. V lost 0 bases to trimming and J lost 0 bases, with 6 bases between them. The chain's CDR3 is CASSQEELAKNIQYF. CDR3 coding DNA: TGCGCCAGCAGCCAAGAGGAGTTAGCCAAAAACATTCAGTACTTC.

This sequence joins TRBV2 and TRBJ2-5; tentative D call: TRBD2 (6 bases). The better agreement between TRBJ2-7 and the DNA end casts doubt on the J call. This CDR3 has 14 amino acids. The germline gives CDR1 SNHLY, CDR2 FYNNEI. The CDR3 sequence: CASRGTATVYEQYF. As DNA, the CDR3 is TGTGCCAGCAGAGGGACTGCCACGGTCTACGAGCAGTACTTC.

V gene TRBV27 combines with J gene TRBJ1-2; TRBD1 might be the D (5 bases). V was pared by 8 bases and J by 4 bases, with 14 bases between. This CDR3 spans 13 amino acids. The V gene's germline CDR1 is MNHEY and CDR2 SMNVEV (reference sequence). For the CDR3, the DNA is TGTGCCAGCGGGCCTGGGACGGTCTATGGCTACACCTTC. Its translation is CASGPGTVYGYTF.

V and J are TRBV25-1 and TRBJ2-1; maybe TRBD1 (6 bases). This CDR3 has 14 residues. The germline V gene has CDR1 MGHDK and CDR2 SYGVNS. Deletions cut 6 bases from V and 3 bases from J, with 12 bases between. CDR3 region: CASSLSGDYNEQFF. CDR3 nucleotide sequence: TGTGCCAGCAGCCTGTCAGGGGACTACAATGAGCAGTTCTTC.

The J gene is TRBJ1-5, the V gene TRBV10-1; D remains ambiguous. The CDR3 sequence is 12 residues long. Germline lookup yields CDR1 WNHNN and CDR2 SYGVQD (reference sequence). The V end lost 6 bases, the J end lost 1 base, and 4 bases lay between the germline ends. For the CDR3, the DNA is TGCGCCAGCAGCCGGAGCAATCAGCCCCAGCATTTT. The encoded protein is CASSRSNQPQHF.

This clone is a singleton in its sample. The rearrangement joins TRBV19 to TRBJ2-7; D is unclear. Trimming pared 4 bases from V and 3 bases from J, leaving 16 bases between. CDR3 length equals 15 residues. Germline lookup yields CDR1 LNHDA and CDR2 SQIVND (reference sequence). CDR3 nucleotides: TGTGCCAGTAGTACCCCTCCGGCGCCTGTCTACGAGCAGTACTTC. Translation gives CASSTPPAPVYEQYF. Full variable domain (missing parts from reference TRBV19 and TRBJ2-7): DGGITQSPKYLFRKEGQNVTLSCEQNLNHDAMYWYRQDPGQGLRLIYYSQIVNDFQKGDIAEGYSVSREKKESFPLTVTSAQKNPTAFYLCASSTPPAPVYEQYFGPGTRLTVT.

The V and J genes are TRBV28 and TRBJ2-7, with D tentatively TRBD1 (5 bases). Looked up from germline, CDR1 is MDHEN and CDR2 is SYDVKM. The CDR3 is 14 residues long. The ends were cut back, 5 bases at V and 2 bases at J, with 13 bases in the middle. In DNA, the CDR3 is TGTGCCAGCAGTCGGTTTTTAGGGGCCTACGAGCAGTACTTC. Its protein product is CASSRFLGAYEQYF.